This T cell receptor beta chain stems from a study of CXCR3-negative and CXCR3-positive naive CD8 T cells. Study-level results: Memory CD8+ cells had much lower diversity, and both naive subsets had comparably high diversity. Hydrophobicity of TRB CDR3s was greater in CXCR3-positive naive cells than in CXCR3-negative naive cells.

The authors made the TRB cDNA libraries by 5' RACE using UMI labels. TCRdb re-called the 5' RACE reads and catalogs CDR3 proteins one per entry, DNA excluded. Recorded for this sample: 90,000 to 150,000 distinct CDR3 sequences. This CDR3 region has 15 residues. CDR1 and CDR2 (germline): LNHNV, YYDKDF (reference sequence). Notes on this clonotype: Its antigen is undetermined.

The sample comprised naive CXCR3+ CD8+ T cells from blood. The subset here: CD45RO-CCR7+CD27+CD95- naive CD8+ T cells expressing CXCR3 (TNR3+). The chain employs TRBV15 and TRBJ2-7; TCRdb's D call of TRBD2 is untestable without DNA. This TCR was sampled from a human donor in good health. Some clones in this sample may be carry-over from other donors' samples. The CDR3 sequence is CATSRELGLAYEQYF.